Below are 23 T cell receptor beta chains sequenced from a single sample in a study of human T cells and chemical hapten exposure. Time point noted: patch test 1, 2 weeks after DPC sensitization. Treatment: therapeutic diphenylcyclopropenone sensitization with weekly scalp DPC. TCRdb ran MiXCR on the RACE reads and lists one entry per CDR3 protein. The profile covers approximately 400,000 distinct CDR3 sequences, with roughly 4.8% appearing a single time and roughly 2.4% taken by the ten largest. The sample was whole blood, taken in connection with sensitization to the hapten diphenylcyclopropenone (DPC). These receptors were collected from a woman aged 45 to 65 with alopecia areata. Some clones in this sample may be carry-over from other donors' samples.

The chain employs TRBV5-1 and TRBJ2-4, with 9 bases lining up with TRBD2. The CDR3 spans 17 residues. Germline values: CDR1 SGHRS, CDR2 YFSETQ. J gave up 6 bases and V 4 bases, and 14 bases lay outside the gene matches. CDR3 amino acids: CASSGVSGGSTRNIQYF. For the CDR3, the DNA is TGCGCCAGCAGCGGGGTTAGCGGGGGTTCCACTCGAAACATTCAGTACTTC.

The rearrangement joins TRBV12-5 to TRBJ1-1; D is possibly TRBD1 (5 bases). The ends were cut back, 3 bases at V and 0 bases at J, with 17 bases in the middle. Germline V gene sequence: CDR1 LGHNT, CDR2 FRNRAP. The CDR3 is made up of 17 amino acids. CDR3 protein: CASGFRRLGQMNTEAFF. Written as DNA, the CDR3 is TGTGCTAGTGGTTTCCGTCGACTAGGACAAATGAACACTGAAGCTTTCTTT. Filled out from reference TRBV12-5 and TRBJ1-1, the complete variable domain reads DARVTQTPRHKVTEMGQEVTMRCQPILGHNTVFWYRQTMMQGLELLAYFRNRAPLDDSGMPKDRFSAEMPDATLATLKIQPSEPRDSAVYFCASGFRRLGQMNTEAFFGQGTRLTVV.

A note on this clonotype: A much larger clonotype is one base distant, so this may be a read error. A read error is likely, as this CDR3 ends without the conserved phenylalanine or tryptophan. The V gene is TRBV27, the J gene TRBJ1-2, with 7 nucleotides matching TRBD1. V lost 5 bases and J lost 1; bases outside the gene matches: 4. Germline lookup yields CDR1 MNHEY and CDR2 SMNVEV (reference sequence). This CDR3 has 14 amino acids. The CDR3 DNA is TGTGCCAGCAGTCCCCGACAGGGTAACTATGGCTACACCATC. Its translation is CASSPRQGNYGYTI.

Worth noting for this clonotype: A much larger clonotype is one base distant, so this may be a read error. The gene calls are TRBV18 and TRBJ2-1; tentative D call: TRBD1 (7 bases). Germline assignment: CDR1 KGHSH and CDR2 LQKENI. This CDR3 is built from 15 residues. V lost 3 bases and J 8 bases, leaving 17 bases between the germline ends. The CDR3 reads CASSPMEGAFDEQFF. The CDR3 DNA follows: TGTGCCAGCTCACCTATGGAGGGGGCGTTTGATGAGCAGTTCTTC.

This clonotype was counted a few times. The CDR3 DNA reads TGTGCCAGCAGTTCGGGGCCTCGGGAAAGCGATACGCAGTATTTT. As protein: CASSSGPRESDTQYF. The chain uses TRBV5-4 and TRBJ2-3; D may match TRBD1 or TRBD2 (5 bases each). CDR1 is SGHNT and CDR2 is YYREEE in the germline V gene (reference sequence). The CDR3 runs to 15 residues. The ends were cut back, 5 bases at V and 6 bases at J, with 19 bases in the middle.

At least ten counts were recorded for this clonotype. The chain recombines TRBV29-1 with TRBJ1-4, with D possibly TRBD1 on 5 matching bases. The CDR3 runs to 13 residues. Trimming cost V 4 bases and J 8 bases, with 14 bases left between them. Germline V gene lookup returns CDR1 SQVTM and CDR2 ANQGSEA. CDR3 loop: CSVGGEFGEKLFF. CDR3 sequence (DNA): TGCAGCGTTGGAGGGGAGTTTGGAGAAAAACTGTTTTTT. Together with reference TRBV29-1 and TRBJ1-4, the CDR3 gives the full variable domain: SAVISQKPSRDICQRGTSLTIQCQVDSQVTMMFWYRQQPGQSLTLIATANQGSEATYESGFVIDKFPISRPNLTFSTLTVSNMSPEDSSIYLCSVGGEFGEKLFFGSGTQLSVL.

In its sample, this clonotype was seen many times. The chain recombines TRBV9 with TRBJ1-6, with D hard to call. The V end lost 0 bases, the J end lost 7 bases, and 14 bases lay between the germline ends. The CDR3 loop spans 16 amino acids. Looked up from germline, CDR1 is SGDLS and CDR2 is YYNGEE. CDR3 sequence: CASSVEADVANSPLHF. The CDR3 DNA reads as TGTGCCAGCAGCGTAGAGGCAGACGTGGCCAATTCACCCCTCCACTTT. Combining the CDR3 with reference TRBV9 and TRBJ1-6 gives the whole variable domain DSGVTQTPKHLITATGQRVTLRCSPRSGDLSVYWYQQSLDQGLQFLIQYYNGEERAKGNILERFSAQQFPDLHSELNLSSLELGDSALYFCASSVEADVANSPLHFGNGTRLTVT.

This clonotype was counted between two and nine times. The rearrangement uses TRBV12-3 or TRBV12-4 and TRBJ2-7; 8 positions agree with TRBD1. V lost 5 bases, J lost 4 bases, and 4 bases stayed unmatched. The CDR3 is 13 residues long. The CDR3 sequence is CASSKGQGYEQYF. CDR3 DNA: TGTGCCAGCAGTAAAGGACAGGGATACGAGCAGTACTTC.

This clonotype was detected ten times or more. The chain carries TRBV19 and TRBJ1-5, with D possibly matching TRBD1 (6 bases). Trimming left V 4 bases short and J 6 bases short, with 10 bases between. The CDR3 is made up of 13 amino acids. From germline, CDR1 is LNHDA and CDR2 SQIVND (reference sequence). CDR3 sequence reads: CASSTTGTQPQHF. DNA for the CDR3: TGTGCCAGTAGTACCACAGGGACTCAGCCCCAGCATTTT.

Only a few counts were recorded for this clonotype. V usage is TRBV20-1 and J usage is TRBJ2-7; 7 nucleotides match TRBD1. Germline lookup yields CDR1 DFQATT and CDR2 SNEGSKA (reference sequence). V dropped 3 bases and J dropped 4; count of bases not matched to a gene: 9. The CDR3 spans 14 residues. The CDR3 DNA reads TGCAGTGCTAGTGGGGTGGGACAGTTATACGAGCAGTACTTC. Protein product: CSASGVGQLYEQYF.

This clonotype was recorded a few times. The rearrangement uses TRBV2 and TRBJ2-2; 8 positions agree with TRBD1. V trimming: 8 bases; J trimming: 4 bases; junction bases outside the gene matches: 6. CDR3 size: 14 residues. Germline lookup yields CDR1 SNHLY and CDR2 FYNNEI. CDR3 residues: CASEGQATTGELFF. The CDR3 nucleotides are TGTGCCAGCGAGGGACAGGCCACCACCGGGGAGCTGTTTTTT.

Ten or more counts support this clonotype. As DNA, the CDR3 is TGTGCCAGCAGCTTGAACTTGCAGACCGATACGCAGTATTTT. This codes for CASSLNLQTDTQYF. The rearrangement links TRBV5-4 to TRBJ2-3, with D unclear. Trimming removed 1 base at V and 6 bases at J, with 12 bases between. Germline V gene sequence: CDR1 SGHNT, CDR2 YYREEE (reference sequence). The CDR3 covers 14 residues. Filled out from reference TRBV5-4 and TRBJ2-3, the complete variable domain reads ETGVTQSPTHLIKTRGQQVTLRCSSQSGHNTVSWYQQALGQGPQFIFQYYREEENGRGNFPPRFSGLQFPNYSSELNVNALELDDSALYLCASSLNLQTDTQYFGPGTRLTVL.

This CDR3 reads CSAPVGGGPPEQYF. The CDR3 nucleotides are TGCAGTGCTCCCGTTGGCGGGGGTCCCCCCGAGCAGTACTTC. This chain links TRBV20-1 with TRBJ2-7; the match to TRBD2 covers 7 bases. CDR1 is DFQATT and CDR2 is SNEGSKA in the germline V gene (reference sequence). The CDR3 covers 14 residues. V shed 5 bases, J shed 6 bases, and the junction held 13 bases outside the gene matches.

The gene calls are TRBV5-5 and TRBJ2-7; D might be TRBD1 (5 bases). V lost 0 bases and J 3 bases, leaving 13 bases between the germline ends. The CDR3 covers 15 residues. From germline, CDR1 is SGHKS and CDR2 YYEKEE (reference sequence). The chain's CDR3 is CASSLEGQTYYEQYF. Here the CDR3 DNA reads TGTGCCAGCAGCTTGGAGGGGCAGACCTACTACGAGCAGTACTTC. Full variable domain (rest looked up from reference TRBV5-5 and TRBJ2-7): DAGVTQSPTHLIKTRGQQVTLRCSPISGHKSVSWYQQVLGQGPQFIFQYYEKEERGRGNFPDRFSARQFPNYSSELNVNALLLGDSALYLCASSLEGQTYYEQYFGPGTRLTVT.

This clonotype showed up just a few times. The J gene is TRBJ2-7, the V gene TRBV5-1, with 11 bases identical to TRBD2. This CDR3 is built from 17 residues. Trimming at V came to 2 bases and at J to 3 bases, leaving 10 bases not matched to a gene. Germline V CDR1 and CDR2: SGHRS, YFSETQ. CDR3 in amino acids: CASSLGLAGGLLYEQYF. In nucleotides, the CDR3 is TGCGCCAGCAGCTTAGGGCTAGCGGGAGGCCTACTCTACGAGCAGTACTTC.

This clonotype was recorded many times. The CDR3: CASSLDRELQPQHF. The CDR3, as DNA: TGTGCCAGCAGCTTAGACAGGGAGCTTCAGCCCCAGCATTTT. The genes are TRBV7-8 and TRBJ1-5, with D possibly TRBD1 on 6 matching bases. Germline lookup yields CDR1 SGHVS and CDR2 FQNEAQ. CDR3 length: 14 residues. Deletions cut 1 base from V and 6 bases from J, with 10 bases between.

Many counts were recorded for this clonotype. The gene calls are TRBV24-1 and TRBJ2-1, with D uncertain. Trimming shortened V by 2 bases and J by 4 bases, and 8 bases separated the two germline ends. Germline V gene data show CDR1 as KGHDR and CDR2 as SFDVKD. This CDR3 contains 14 residues. The CDR3 loop reads CATSDSEVYNEQFF. As DNA, the CDR3 is TGTGCCACCAGTGATTCGGAAGTATACAATGAGCAGTTCTTC.

In its sample, this clonotype was seen many times. V is TRBV4-1 and J is TRBJ1-5; D remains unclear. Per germline, CDR1 MGHRA and CDR2 YSYEKL. Deletions cut 4 bases from V and 5 bases from J, with 18 bases between. The CDR3 is 16 amino acids. This CDR3 reads CASSREGGSFDQPQHF. The CDR3 DNA reads as TGCGCCAGCAGCCGAGAAGGAGGGTCATTCGATCAGCCCCAGCATTTT.

This clonotype was observed many times. V is TRBV7-2 and J is TRBJ1-3, with no clear D. V lost 0 bases and J 0 bases, leaving 9 bases between the germline ends. Per germline, CDR1 SGHTA and CDR2 FQGNSA. CDR3 length: 16 residues. CDR3 coding DNA: TGTGCCAGCAGCTTAGCGAAACCCTCCTCTGGAAACACCATATATTTT. Translated: CASSLAKPSSGNTIYF.

This clonotype was counted many times. V and J are TRBV7-9 and TRBJ2-5, with D possibly matching TRBD2 (6 bases). The germline gives CDR1 SEHNR, CDR2 FQNEAQ (reference sequence). V dropped 7 bases and J dropped 5 bases, with 14 bases sitting between them. The CDR3 extends over 13 amino acids. The chain's CDR3 is CASNVVGGETQYF. CDR3 in DNA: TGTGCCAGCAACGTCGTCGGAGGGGAGACCCAGTACTTC.

In its sample, this clonotype was seen a few times. This chain uses TRBV28 with TRBJ2-7, with TRBD1 matching over 10 bases. Germline-derived CDR1 and CDR2 are MDHEN and SYDVKM. CDR3 length: 15 amino acids. V shed 6 bases, J shed 2 bases, and the junction held 7 bases outside the gene matches. Here the CDR3 reads CASSRVGTGAYEQYF. In nucleotides, the CDR3 is TGTGCCAGCAGCCGCGTTGGGACAGGGGCCTACGAGCAGTACTTC.

The table lists this clonotype with a few counts. The chain couples TRBV20-1 to TRBJ2-7; 9 bases agree with TRBD1. This CDR3 contains 13 residues. The V segment lost 5 bases and the J segment 6 bases; nucleotides outside the gene matches: 8. Per the germline V gene, CDR1 is DFQATT and CDR2 is SNEGSKA (reference sequence). DNA of the CDR3: TGCAGTGCTTCCCGACAGGGGGAGACCGAGCAGTACTTC. As protein: CSASRQGETEQYF.

Remarks on this clonotype: One junction end disagrees with the germline gene, perhaps due to a read error. V is TRBV15 and J is TRBJ1-5; D remains unclear. The germline V gene has CDR1 LNHNV and CDR2 YYDKDF (reference sequence). There are 16 residues in the CDR3. CDR3 amino acids: CATSRDREDMNLPQHF. CDR3 DNA: TGTGCCACCAGCAGAGATCGGGAGGATATGAATCTGCCCCAGCATTTT.